The 8 T cell receptor beta chains presented below share a single source sample, sequenced in a study of blood T cell repertoires in COVID-19. Sequencing was performed with immunoSEQ multiplex PCR; in TCRdb, only in-frame clones are kept and a portion is missing. Altogether about 200,000 clones are present, roughly three quarters being singletons, with the ten largest covering around 5.9%. Sample: peripheral blood. These TCRs come from a woman in her thirties or forties with COVID-19, enrolled during active disease.

CDR3 sequence (DNA): TGTGCCAGCAGGTTGCGGGATTACAATGAGCAGTTCTTC. Amino acids: CASRLRDYNEQFF. J is TRBJ2-1 and V is TRBV12-3 or TRBV12-4, with D perhaps TRBD2 (6 bases). Deletions cut 6 bases from V and 4 bases from J, with 10 bases between. The CDR3 runs 13 residues.

CDR3 nucleotide sequence: TGTGCCAGCAGCTTATTCGGATGGACAGATCAAGAGACCCAGTACTTC. This codes for CASSLFGWTDQETQYF. The rearrangement joins TRBV7-9 to TRBJ2-5; D is perhaps TRBD1 (6 bases). CDR3 size: 16 residues. V lost 2 bases and J lost 2, with 15 bases in between. Germline assignment: CDR1 SEHNR and CDR2 FQNEAQ (reference sequence).

CDR3 sequence reads: CAWNRLALANEQFF. The CDR3 DNA is TGTGCCTGGAATCGACTAGCGTTGGCCAATGAGCAGTTCTTC. The chain employs TRBV30 and TRBJ2-1; 8 bases agree with TRBD2. The CDR3 spans 14 residues. The V segment lost 4 bases and the J segment 6 bases; nucleotides outside the gene matches: 8. The germline V gene has CDR1 GTSNPN and CDR2 SVGIG (reference sequence).

V gene TRBV14 combines with J gene TRBJ1-6; no clear D. CDR3 length: 13 amino acids. Germline values: CDR1 SGHDN, CDR2 FVKESK. Trimming left V 4 bases short and J 6 bases short, with 7 bases between. Here the CDR3 DNA reads TGTGCCAGCAGCCGGCAAATTAATTCACCCCTCCACTTT. It translates to CASSRQINSPLHF.

This clone was found once. The V call is TRBV9, the J call TRBJ2-2, with TRBD1 identical over 7 bases. Germline CDR1 reads SGDLS; CDR2 reads YYNGEE. V lost 4 bases to trimming and J lost 2 bases; unmatched junction nucleotides: 8. The CDR3 spans 16 residues. For the CDR3, the DNA is TGTGCCAGCAGCTTAGGGGGCGGAGAAAACACCGGGGAGCTGTTTTTT. It is translated as CASSLGGGENTGELFF.

The chain links TRBV7-9 to TRBJ2-3; TRBD1 agrees at 12 bases. V lost 8 bases, J lost 6 bases, and 12 bases stayed unmatched. The CDR3 runs 16 residues. Germline CDR1 reads SEHNR; CDR2 reads FQNEAQ (reference sequence). For the CDR3, the DNA is TGTGCCAGCGACCGGGACAGGGGGCGTTGGGCCGATACGCAGTATTTT. Protein product: CASDRDRGRWADTQYF.

Concerning this clone itself: Other DNA sequences from this sample encode an identical CDR3 as well. J is TRBJ1-4 and V is TRBV6-5; TRBD1 might be the D (6 bases). Germline-derived CDR1 and CDR2 are MNHEY and SVGAGI. The V end was cut by 2 bases, the J end by 0 bases, with 10 bases between. The CDR3 runs 16 residues. As DNA, the CDR3 is TGTGCCAGCAGTTACCGACCAGGGGCAACTAATGAAAAACTGTTTTTT. As protein: CASSYRPGATNEKLFF.

V gene TRBV10-2 combines with J gene TRBJ1-3; no firm D call. This CDR3 spans 15 amino acids. V was shortened by 0 bases and J by 4 bases, with 10 bases between the two germline ends. The V gene's germline CDR1 is WSHSY and CDR2 SAAADI. The CDR3 nucleotides are TGCGCCAGCAGTGAGTCAGGAGGGAGAGGAAACACCATATATTTT. Translating gives CASSESGGRGNTIYF.